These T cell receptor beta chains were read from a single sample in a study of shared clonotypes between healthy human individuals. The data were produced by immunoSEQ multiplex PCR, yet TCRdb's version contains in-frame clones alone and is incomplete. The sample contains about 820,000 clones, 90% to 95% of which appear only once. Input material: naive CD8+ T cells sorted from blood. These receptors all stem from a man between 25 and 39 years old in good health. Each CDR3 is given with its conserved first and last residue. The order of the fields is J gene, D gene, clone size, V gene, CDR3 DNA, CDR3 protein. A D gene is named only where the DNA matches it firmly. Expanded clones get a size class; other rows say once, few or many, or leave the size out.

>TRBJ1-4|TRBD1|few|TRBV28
TGTGCCAGCAGTTTACTGGGACAGATGAATGAAAAACTGTTTTTT
CASSLLGQMNEKLFF
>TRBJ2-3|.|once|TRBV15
TGTGCCACCAGCAGAGATTCACGGGACTCTAGCACAGATACGCAGTATTTT
CATSRDSRDSSTDTQYF
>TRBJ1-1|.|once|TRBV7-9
TGTGCCAGCAGCTTAGGAGGGGTCATGAACACTGAAGCTTTCTTT
CASSLGGVMNTEAFF
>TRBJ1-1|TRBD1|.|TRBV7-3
TGTGCCAGCAGCTACGGACAGGGACTCGTCCTAAACACTGAAGCTTTCTTT
CASSYGQGLVLNTEAFF
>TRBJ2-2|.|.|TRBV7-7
TGTGCTAGCAGCCCCCAACTCGGGGGGGAGCTGTTTTTT
CASSPQLGGELFF
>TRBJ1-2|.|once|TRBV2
TGTGCCAGCCTAGACGGCTACTATGGCTACACCTTC
CASLDGYYGYTF
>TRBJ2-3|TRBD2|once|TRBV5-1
TGCGCCAGCGCTCTAACGAGCGGGAGGTATGATACGCAGTATTTT
CASALTSGRYDTQYF
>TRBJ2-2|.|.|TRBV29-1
TGCAGCGTTCTGGTATGGAACACCGGGGAGCTGTTTTTT
CSVLVWNTGELFF
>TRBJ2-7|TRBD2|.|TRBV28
TGTGCCAGCAAAATTACTAGCGGGAATGGGTACGAGCAGTACTTC
CASKITSGNGYEQYF
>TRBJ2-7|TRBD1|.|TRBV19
TGTGCCAGTAGTCGTCGAGGGACAGGGGGGACCGAGCAGTACTTC
CASSRRGTGGTEQYF
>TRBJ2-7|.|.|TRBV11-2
TGTGCCAGCAGCTTATCAGGGATCTACGAGCAGTACTTC
CASSLSGIYEQYF
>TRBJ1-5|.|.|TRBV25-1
TGTGCCAGCAGCAGGGGAGGGAATCAGCCCCAGCATTTT
CASSRGGNQPQHF
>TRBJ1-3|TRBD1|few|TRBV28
TGTGCCAGCAGTTTATATGGGGACAGCTCTGGAAACACCATATATTTT
CASSLYGDSSGNTIYF
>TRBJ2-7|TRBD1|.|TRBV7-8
TGTGCCAGCAGCTCCCGGGACAGATCATCCTACGAGCAGTACTTC
CASSSRDRSSYEQYF
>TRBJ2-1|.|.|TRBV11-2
TGTGCCAGCAGCTTAGGGGCTAGCATTTTGGATGAGCAGTTCTTC
CASSLGASILDEQFF
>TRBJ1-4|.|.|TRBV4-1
TGCGCCAGCAGCCAAGAAGCCCGGGAAACTAATGAAAAACTGTTTTTT
CASSQEARETNEKLFF
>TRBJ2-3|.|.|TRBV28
TGTGCCAGCAGCCTCTTAGGGAGCACAGATACGCAGTATTTT
CASSLLGSTDTQYF
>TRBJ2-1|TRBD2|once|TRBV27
TGTGCCAGCAGCCCTGGGACTACCTACTACAATGAGCAGTTCTTC
CASSPGTTYYNEQFF
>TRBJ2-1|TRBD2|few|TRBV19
TGTGCCAGTAGTATTGCGACTAGCAGTGAGCAGTTCTTC
CASSIATSSEQFF
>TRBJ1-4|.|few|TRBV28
TGTGCCAGCAGTTTCAGGGCGAATGAAAAACTGTTTTTT
CASSFRANEKLFF
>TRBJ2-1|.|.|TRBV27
TGTGCCAGCCGCTGGGTGGACGAAAGTCTTTTGTTCTTC
CASRWVDESLLFF
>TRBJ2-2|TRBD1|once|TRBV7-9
TGTGCCAGCAGCTTAGTCAGGACAGGGATCACCGGGGAGCTGTTTTTT
CASSLVRTGITGELFF
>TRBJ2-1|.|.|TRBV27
TGTGCCAGCAGTTACACACCTGGGACACCTACCCTTAATGAGCAGTTCTTC
CASSYTPGTPTLNEQFF
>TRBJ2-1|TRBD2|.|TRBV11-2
TGTGCCAGCAGCTCGGGGGGTTATGAGCAGTTCTTC
CASSSGGYEQFF
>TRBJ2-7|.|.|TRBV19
TGTGCCAGTAGTCCTGTGGGGAGTTCCTACGAGCAGTACTTC
CASSPVGSSYEQYF
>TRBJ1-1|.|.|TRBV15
TGTGCCACCAGCAGCTCAATTATTGGCCGTGTTAGTCAGGAGAACACTGAAGCTTTCTTT
CATSSSIIGRVSQENTEAFF
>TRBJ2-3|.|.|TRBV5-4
TGTGCCAGCAGCTCCGGGGAAACAGATACGCAGTATTTT
CASSSGETDTQYF
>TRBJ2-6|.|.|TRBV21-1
TGTGCCAGCAGGTCCCGGGACAGGAAGAGCTCTGGGGCCAACGTCCTGACTTTC
CASRSRDRKSSGANVLTF
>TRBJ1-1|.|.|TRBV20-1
TGCAGTGTTAGAGAAAACACTGAAGCTTTCTTT
CSVRENTEAFF
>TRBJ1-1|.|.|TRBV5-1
TGCGCCAGCAGCTTAACGGGGGGTGAGATCACTGAAGCTTTCTTT
CASSLTGGEITEAFF
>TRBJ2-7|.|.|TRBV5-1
TGCGCCAGCAGCTTAAACGACAGCCCTATAAACGAGCAGTACTTC
CASSLNDSPINEQYF